Shown below are 25 T cell receptor beta chains from a single sample sequenced in a study of chemoradiotherapy in HPV16-positive cancers (dated by TCRdb to the early 2020s). The method was the immunoSEQ multiplex PCR assay. In its TCRdb copy, this immuneACCESS table keeps in-frame sequences only and misses some clones. Where compared with another copy, unresolved V genes explain less than half of these, and the others have no known cause. The sample table contains fewer than 20,000 clones; only one count was recorded for more than 70% of them. The top ten constitute around 9.9% of the sample. Sample collection was performed from a patient who underwent chemoradiotherapy. The receptors stem from a human donor with HPV-associated anogenital cancer.

This clone came up a few times. The genes are TRBV14 and TRBJ1-2; D uncertain. Looked up from germline, CDR1 is SGHDN and CDR2 is FVKESK. V was trimmed by 0 bases and J by 3 bases, leaving 5 bases between them. The CDR3 totals 13 residues. The CDR3 region is CASSQETYYGYTF. The CDR3 bases are TGTGCCAGCAGCCAAGAGACGTACTATGGCTACACCTTC.

In its sample, this clone was seen a few times. The CDR3 spells CAISEAGAAYGYTF. CDR3 in DNA: TGTGCCATCAGTGAGGCAGGAGCTGCATATGGCTACACCTTC. The chain links TRBV10-3 to TRBJ1-2; D is unresolved. There are 14 residues in the CDR3. CDR1 is ENHRY and CDR2 is SYGVKD in the germline V gene. V was trimmed by 2 bases and J by 5 bases, leaving 12 bases between them.

This clone is a singleton in its sample. The chain recombines TRBV28 with TRBJ2-7; D ambiguous. The CDR3 extends over 14 amino acids. The germline CDR1 and CDR2 sequences are MDHEN and SYDVKM. The V gene lost 5 bases and the J gene lost 0 bases, with 11 bases spanning the gap. CDR3 region: CASSAPRSSYEQYF. CDR3 sequence (DNA): TGTGCCAGCAGTGCTCCGCGAAGCTCCTACGAGCAGTACTTC.

V and J are TRBV6-1 and TRBJ2-7; no definite D call. Trimming shortened V by 3 bases and J by 2 bases, and 11 bases separated the two germline ends. The CDR3 is 14 amino acids. Per the germline V gene, CDR1 is MNHNS and CDR2 is SASEGT. CDR3 sequence (DNA): TGTGCCAGCAGTGAGGTAGCACACCCCTACGAGCAGTACTTC. Translated, it gives CASSEVAHPYEQYF.

The chain employs TRBV10-3 and TRBJ1-2; 10 bases map to TRBD1. Looked up from germline, CDR1 is ENHRY and CDR2 is SYGVKD. The CDR3 runs 18 residues. V trimming: 2 bases; J trimming: 2 bases; junction bases outside the gene matches: 11. CDR3 region: CAISEPSGTGVGNYGYTF. The CDR3, as DNA: TGTGCCATCAGTGAGCCTTCGGGGACAGGGGTCGGAAACTATGGCTACACCTTC.

The chain joins TRBV28 to TRBJ1-5; TRBD1 might be the D (5 bases). CDR1 is MDHEN and CDR2 is SYDVKM in the germline V gene. This CDR3 comprises 15 residues. V lost 5 bases to trimming and J lost 5 bases, with 16 bases between them. The CDR3 DNA sequence: TGTGCCAGCAGTACCGCTCAGGGACTAGATCAGCCCCAGCATTTT. It specifies CASSTAQGLDQPQHF.

V gene TRBV7-2 combines with J gene TRBJ1-1; the D is unclear. Germline V gene sequence: CDR1 SGHTA, CDR2 FQGNSA. The CDR3 length is 13 residues. V lost 6 bases and J lost 2, with 10 bases in between. For the CDR3, the DNA is TGTGCCAGCAGTTTCGACTTTAACACTGAAGCTTTCTTT. It specifies CASSFDFNTEAFF.

This clone was seen a few times. The gene calls are TRBV7-8 and TRBJ2-5; possibly TRBD1 for D (5 bases). The V end lost 1 base, the J end lost 5 bases, and 14 bases lay between the germline ends. In germline, CDR1 is SGHVS, CDR2 FQNEAQ. The CDR3 is 15 residues long. Written as DNA, the CDR3 is TGTGCCAGCAGCTTAGTAGGGGCCGGATGGGAGACCCAGTACTTC. Translation gives CASSLVGAGWETQYF.

The chain couples TRBV4-1 to TRBJ1-2; weak D call: TRBD1 (5 bases). CDR1 and CDR2 (germline): MGHRA, YSYEKL. CDR3 length: 15 residues. The V and J ends lost 1 base and 3 bases respectively, with 12 bases between them. This chain's CDR3 is CASSQGGANYYGYTF. The CDR3 DNA reads TGCGCCAGCAGCCAAGGAGGGGCAAACTACTATGGCTACACCTTC.

The chain joins TRBV18 to TRBJ1-5; perhaps TRBD1 as D (5 bases). The germline V gene encodes CDR1 KGHSH and CDR2 LQKENI. CDR3 length: 13 amino acids. V was trimmed by 6 bases and J by 8 bases, leaving 14 bases between them. CDR3 DNA sequence: TGTGCCAGCTCCCTTGGGGGTGTGGAGCCCCAGCATTTT. Translating gives CASSLGGVEPQHF.

This clone showed up just a few times. The rearrangement links TRBV7-8 to TRBJ1-2, with D perhaps TRBD1 (5 bases). Germline CDR1 is SGHVS and CDR2 is FQNEAQ. The length of the CDR3 is 13 residues. Deletions cut 5 bases from V and 8 bases from J, with 15 bases between. The CDR3 bases are TGTGCCAGCAGCCCCCTAAGGGGATTAGGCTACACCTTC. Translation gives CASSPLRGLGYTF.

This clone turned up a few times. The chain combines TRBV21-1 with TRBJ1-6. TRBV21-1 is listed as a pseudogene. CDR3 size: 16 residues. The CDR3 coding sequence is TGTGCCAACCCGACGTGGAGGGAACCCACCTATTCACCCCTCCACTTT. It specifies CANPTWREPTYSPLHF.

V is TRBV19 and J is TRBJ1-2; TRBD1 agrees at 8 bases. The germline CDR1 and CDR2 sequences are LNHDA and SQIVND (reference sequence). V gave up 7 bases and J gave up 8 bases; unmatched junction bases: 15. The CDR3 has 15 residues. For the CDR3, the DNA is TGTGCCAGTATCAACACCAGGGGGCGGCAGGTCGGCTACACCTTC. It specifies CASINTRGRQVGYTF. Filled out from reference TRBV19 and TRBJ1-2, the complete variable domain reads DGGITQSPKYLFRKEGQNVTLSCEQNLNHDAMYWYRQDPGQGLRLIYYSQIVNDFQKGDIAEGYSVSREKKESFPLTVTSAQKNPTAFYLCASINTRGRQVGYTFGSGTRLTVV.

The V call is TRBV29-1, the J call TRBJ1-1, with 7 bases identical to TRBD1. CDR3 length: 13 residues. Looked up from germline, CDR1 is SQVTM and CDR2 is ANQGSEA. J was trimmed by 3 bases and V by 3 bases; bases with no gene match: 4. The CDR3 here is CSVDRQGDTEAFF. CDR3 nucleotide sequence: TGCAGCGTTGATCGACAGGGAGACACTGAAGCTTTCTTT.

J is TRBJ2-1 and V is TRBV7-2; a possible D gene is TRBD1 (6 bases). In germline, CDR1 is SGHTA, CDR2 FQGNSA. This CDR3 region has 16 residues. Between the trimmed V and J ends, which lost 1 base and 7 bases, there was a span of 17 bases. The CDR3 region is CASSLDLGRGLNEQFF. CDR3 DNA sequence: TGTGCCAGCAGCTTAGATCTAGGCAGGGGCTTGAATGAGCAGTTCTTC. Complete variable domain (other parts from reference TRBV7-2 and TRBJ2-1): GAGVSQSPSNKVTEKGKDVELRCDPISGHTALYWYRQSLGQGLEFLIYFQGNSAPDKSGLPSDRFSAERTGGSVSTLTIQRTQQEDSAVYLCASSLDLGRGLNEQFFGPGTRLTVL.

This clone was observed a single time. V gene TRBV6-6 combines with J gene TRBJ1-6, with D tentatively TRBD1 (5 bases). The V end was cut by 7 bases, the J end by 0 bases, with 7 bases between. The CDR3 extends over 14 amino acids. Germline assignment: CDR1 MNHNY and CDR2 SVGAGI (reference sequence). The CDR3 DNA is TGTGCCAGCAAGGGGAGCTCCTATAATTCACCCCTCCACTTT. Protein product: CASKGSSYNSPLHF.

The chain combines TRBV6-5 with TRBJ2-3, with D hard to call. Germline assignment: CDR1 MNHEY and CDR2 SVGAGI. V was shortened by 6 bases and J by 2 bases, with 12 bases between the two germline ends. This CDR3 has 14 residues. As DNA, the CDR3 is TGTGCCAGCAGGGCGAACGGTTACACAGATACGCAGTATTTT. Encoded protein: CASRANGYTDTQYF.

CDR3 loop: CASRAGGTEAFF. CDR3 sequence (DNA): TGCGCCAGCAGAGCCGGGGGCACTGAAGCTTTCTTT. The J gene is TRBJ1-1, the V gene TRBV5-1, with TRBD1 as a possible D gene (5 bases). CDR3 length: 12 residues. The germline CDR1 and CDR2 sequences are SGHRS and YFSETQ. Trimming took off 5 bases at V and 4 bases at J, with 9 bases between the two ends.

The genes are TRBV6-5 and TRBJ1-1, with D unresolved. From germline, CDR1 is MNHEY and CDR2 SVGAGI. With 1 base removed from V and 1 base from J, the gap between germline ends came to 4 bases. The CDR3 extends over 13 amino acids. DNA for the CDR3: TGTGCCAGCAGTTACTGGGAGAACACTGAAGCTTTCTTT. This codes for CASSYWENTEAFF.

V usage is TRBV9 and J usage is TRBJ1-4; no clear D. This CDR3 has 14 residues. Germline lookup yields CDR1 SGDLS and CDR2 YYNGEE. V lost 3 bases to trimming and J lost 4 bases, with 10 bases between them. The CDR3 spells CASSGEGVNEKLFF. The CDR3 coding sequence is TGTGCCAGCAGCGGCGAGGGAGTTAATGAAAAACTGTTTTTT.

This chain joins TRBV27 and TRBJ2-1, with TRBD2 identical over 9 bases. The CDR3 totals 18 residues. J gave up 0 bases and V 0 bases, and 6 bases lay outside the gene matches. The germline CDR1 and CDR2 sequences are MNHEY and SMNVEV (reference sequence). The CDR3 spells CASSLSAGGLRSYNEQFF. The CDR3 nucleotides read TGTGCCAGCAGTTTATCAGCGGGGGGTTTACGCTCCTACAATGAGCAGTTCTTC.

This sequence joins TRBV14 and TRBJ1-1, with D possibly matching TRBD1 (5 bases). Trimming took off 5 bases at V and 4 bases at J, with 11 bases between the two ends. This CDR3 is built from 13 residues. Germline V CDR1 and CDR2: SGHDN, FVKESK. This CDR3 is CASSKGVTTEAFF. The CDR3 coding sequence is TGTGCCAGCAGCAAAGGGGTGACCACTGAAGCTTTCTTT.

The chain uses TRBV28 and TRBJ1-1; D unresolved. The CDR3 is 13 amino acids. V lost 5 bases to trimming and J lost 1 base, with 8 bases between them. CDR1 and CDR2 from the germline V gene are MDHEN and SYDVKM. The CDR3 spells CASSPFGNTEAFF. CDR3 nucleotides: TGTGCCAGCAGTCCCTTCGGGAACACTGAAGCTTTCTTT.

CDR3 DNA sequence: TGTGCCAGCAGCCAAATTAGCGGGGAACAAGAGACCCAGTACTTC. This translates into CASSQISGEQETQYF. The chain is built from TRBV4-2 and TRBJ2-5; 8 bases agree with TRBD2. Per germline, CDR1 LGHNA and CDR2 YNFKEQ. This CDR3 is built from 15 residues. Losses at the gene ends were 2 bases for V and 2 bases for J; bases not matched to a gene: 4.

This clone is a singleton in its sample. The chain is built from TRBV6-6 and TRBJ1-4; a possible D gene is TRBD1 (6 bases). Germline V CDR1 and CDR2: MNHNY, SVGAGI (reference sequence). The CDR3 runs to 16 residues. V lost 5 bases and J 7 bases, leaving 20 bases between the germline ends. CDR3 DNA: TGTGCCAGCAGTCCCCGTTCGGGACATTGGCCTGAAAAACTGTTTTTT. The encoded protein is CASSPRSGHWPEKLFF.